A selection of T cell receptor beta chains follows, all from one sample in a study of beta chain features in type 1 diabetes. Here immunoSEQ multiplex PCR was the method, and the copy in TCRdb shows in-frame clones only, minus some. The table has about 160,000 clones, roughly 60% seen once. The specimen was naive CD4+ T cells from blood. These receptors all come from a man aged 30 to 45 with type 1 diabetes. Each CDR3 is given with its conserved first and last residue. Each record gives: D gene, J gene, clone size, V gene, CDR3 DNA, CDR3 protein. D genes are given only for firm matches. Clone size is stated in some rows and not others, as once, few, many or a class when expanded.

D gene: TRBD2
J gene: TRBJ2-3
clone size: .
V gene: TRBV9
CDR3 DNA: TGTGCCAGCAGCGTAGGGACTAGCGGTTCAGATACGCAGTATTTT
CDR3 protein: CASSVGTSGSDTQYF

D gene: .
J gene: TRBJ1-2
clone size: .
V gene: TRBV30
CDR3 DNA: TGTGCCTGGAGTAGGACAGACTATGGCTACACCTTC
CDR3 protein: CAWSRTDYGYTF

D gene: .
J gene: TRBJ2-3
clone size: .
V gene: TRBV6-5
CDR3 DNA: TGTGCCAGCAGTTACTCGTCCGGCAGTTCAGATACGCAGTATTTT
CDR3 protein: CASSYSSGSSDTQYF

D gene: .
J gene: TRBJ2-1
clone size: .
V gene: TRBV29-1
CDR3 DNA: TGCAGCGTCTCTCGGGAGCTCTACAATGAGCAGTTCTTC
CDR3 protein: CSVSRELYNEQFF

D gene: TRBD1
J gene: TRBJ1-5
clone size: .
V gene: TRBV5-1
CDR3 DNA: TGCGCCAGCAGCCCGGGACAGGGGTGGCAGCCCCAGCATTTT
CDR3 protein: CASSPGQGWQPQHF

D gene: .
J gene: TRBJ2-5
clone size: .
V gene: TRBV7-2
CDR3 DNA: TGTGCCAGCAGCTTATATGAGACCCAGTACTTC
CDR3 protein: CASSLYETQYF

D gene: .
J gene: TRBJ1-2
clone size: .
V gene: TRBV10-3
CDR3 DNA: TGTGCCATCAGTGAGTCTGCAGAGCATGGCTACACCTTC
CDR3 protein: CAISESAEHGYTF

D gene: .
J gene: TRBJ1-3
clone size: .
V gene: TRBV29-1
CDR3 DNA: TGCAGCGTTGACGGAGGGATGCGGAACACCATATATTTT
CDR3 protein: CSVDGGMRNTIYF

D gene: .
J gene: TRBJ1-5
clone size: .
V gene: TRBV2
CDR3 DNA: TGTGCCAGCAGTGTGGAGAGGGCTTCCAATCAGCCCCAGCATTTT
CDR3 protein: CASSVERASNQPQHF

D gene: .
J gene: TRBJ2-5
clone size: .
V gene: TRBV30
CDR3 DNA: TGTGCCTGGGGGGACTGGGAGACCCAGTACTTC
CDR3 protein: CAWGDWETQYF

D gene: TRBD2
J gene: TRBJ2-3
clone size: .
V gene: TRBV7-2
CDR3 DNA: TGTGCTACGCGACGGGCTAGCGGGGACACAGATACGCAGTATTTT
CDR3 protein: CATRRASGDTDTQYF

D gene: .
J gene: TRBJ2-5
clone size: .
V gene: TRBV29-1
CDR3 DNA: TGCAGCGTCGTTAACTTGATCCAGACCCAGTACTTC
CDR3 protein: CSVVNLIQTQYF

D gene: TRBD1
J gene: TRBJ1-5
clone size: .
V gene: TRBV6-1
CDR3 DNA: TGTGCCAGCAGTGAAAGAGCAGCCCGGACAGGGGATATTTGGAATCAGCCCCAGCATTTT
CDR3 protein: CASSERAARTGDIWNQPQHF

D gene: .
J gene: TRBJ1-1
clone size: few
V gene: TRBV30
CDR3 DNA: TGTGCCTGGAATGACTGGGGTGACACTGAAGCTTTCTTT
CDR3 protein: CAWNDWGDTEAFF

D gene: .
J gene: TRBJ1-2
clone size: .
V gene: TRBV29-1
CDR3 DNA: TGCAGCGTTGAAGGGGTTCGCGGCTATGGCTACACCTTC
CDR3 protein: CSVEGVRGYGYTF

D gene: .
J gene: TRBJ1-6
clone size: .
V gene: TRBV5-4
CDR3 DNA: TGTGCCAGCAGCTTGGACGATTCACCCCTCCACTTT
CDR3 protein: CASSLDDSPLHF

D gene: .
J gene: TRBJ1-2
clone size: .
V gene: TRBV14
CDR3 DNA: TGTGCCAGCAGCCAAGAGGCTAACTATGGCTACACCTTC
CDR3 protein: CASSQEANYGYTF

D gene: .
J gene: TRBJ1-2
clone size: .
V gene: TRBV30
CDR3 DNA: TGTGCCTGGAGTAGCGGCCCTAACTATGGCTACACCTTC
CDR3 protein: CAWSSGPNYGYTF

D gene: TRBD1
J gene: TRBJ1-6
clone size: .
V gene: TRBV7-2
CDR3 DNA: TGTGCCAGCAGCTTAGTAGGGAGACAGGGAAATTCACCCCTCCACTTT
CDR3 protein: CASSLVGRQGNSPLHF

D gene: .
J gene: TRBJ1-2
clone size: .
V gene: TRBV7-8
CDR3 DNA: TGTGCCAGCAGCTTAGAGGGATCGAACTATGGCTACACCTTC
CDR3 protein: CASSLEGSNYGYTF

D gene: .
J gene: TRBJ2-1
clone size: .
V gene: TRBV15
CDR3 DNA: TGTGCCACCAGCACCGGTGGGGCCTACAATGAGCAGTTCTTC
CDR3 protein: CATSTGGAYNEQFF

D gene: .
J gene: TRBJ1-6
clone size: .
V gene: TRBV7-2
CDR3 DNA: TGTGCCAGCAGCTTAGATCATTTCAATTCACCCCTCCACTTT
CDR3 protein: CASSLDHFNSPLHF

D gene: TRBD1
J gene: TRBJ1-6
clone size: few
V gene: TRBV29-1
CDR3 DNA: TGCAGCGTTACCGCCGGGACAGGGAGCTCACCCCTCCACTTT
CDR3 protein: CSVTAGTGSSPLHF

D gene: .
J gene: TRBJ2-1
clone size: .
V gene: TRBV18
CDR3 DNA: TGTGCCAGCTCACCAAATCCCTCAGCTCATGAGCAGTTCTTC
CDR3 protein: CASSPNPSAHEQFF

D gene: .
J gene: TRBJ2-6
clone size: .
V gene: TRBV28
CDR3 DNA: TGTGCCTCTAGAGGGGCTACTGGGGCCAACGTCCTGACTTTC
CDR3 protein: CASRGATGANVLTF

D gene: .
J gene: TRBJ2-7
clone size: .
V gene: TRBV10-3
CDR3 DNA: TGTGCCATCAGTGATCTCGGGCAGGACGAGCAGTACTTC
CDR3 protein: CAISDLGQDEQYF

D gene: .
J gene: TRBJ1-6
clone size: .
V gene: TRBV5-1
CDR3 DNA: TGCGCCAGCAGCTTGGGGCCGGACGGCGATTCACCCCTCCACTTT
CDR3 protein: CASSLGPDGDSPLHF

D gene: TRBD2
J gene: TRBJ2-7
clone size: once
V gene: TRBV29-1
CDR3 DNA: TGCAGCGTTGGGACTAGCGCCTACGAGCAGTACTTC
CDR3 protein: CSVGTSAYEQYF

D gene: .
J gene: TRBJ2-3
clone size: .
V gene: TRBV2
CDR3 DNA: TGTGCCGAGGCGGGGACAGATACGCAGTATTTT
CDR3 protein: CAEAGTDTQYF

D gene: TRBD2
J gene: TRBJ2-3
clone size: few
V gene: TRBV9
CDR3 DNA: TGTGCCAGCAGCCCCGGGACTAGCGGAACTAGCACAGATACGCAGTATTTT
CDR3 protein: CASSPGTSGTSTDTQYF

D gene: .
J gene: TRBJ1-2
clone size: .
V gene: TRBV20-1
CDR3 DNA: TGCAGTGCTTCGAAAGGTCATGGCTACACCTTC
CDR3 protein: CSASKGHGYTF

D gene: .
J gene: TRBJ2-3
clone size: .
V gene: TRBV23-1
CDR3 DNA: TGCGCCAGCATCCCCCCGGGCATTAGCACAGATACGCAGTATTTT
CDR3 protein: CASIPPGISTDTQYF

D gene: TRBD1
J gene: TRBJ1-6
clone size: .
V gene: TRBV25-1
CDR3 DNA: TGTGCCAGCAGCCTAGACAGGGTGGTTTCACCCCTCCACTTT
CDR3 protein: CASSLDRVVSPLHF

D gene: .
J gene: TRBJ2-5
clone size: .
V gene: TRBV28
CDR3 DNA: TGTGCCAGCAGCCCGGGCCGGACGGCGACCCAGTACTTC
CDR3 protein: CASSPGRTATQYF

D gene: TRBD2
J gene: TRBJ2-3
clone size: .
V gene: TRBV7-9
CDR3 DNA: TGTGCCAGCAGCCCAGCAGCGGGGAGCACAGATACGCAGTATTTT
CDR3 protein: CASSPAAGSTDTQYF

D gene: TRBD1
J gene: TRBJ2-4
clone size: few
V gene: TRBV5-6
CDR3 DNA: TGTGCCAGCAGCACGTTGGGACAGGGACGCATTCAGTACTTC
CDR3 protein: CASSTLGQGRIQYF

D gene: .
J gene: TRBJ2-4
clone size: .
V gene: TRBV5-6
CDR3 DNA: TGTGCCAGCAGCTTTGTACAGTTGGGAAACATTCAGTACTTC
CDR3 protein: CASSFVQLGNIQYF